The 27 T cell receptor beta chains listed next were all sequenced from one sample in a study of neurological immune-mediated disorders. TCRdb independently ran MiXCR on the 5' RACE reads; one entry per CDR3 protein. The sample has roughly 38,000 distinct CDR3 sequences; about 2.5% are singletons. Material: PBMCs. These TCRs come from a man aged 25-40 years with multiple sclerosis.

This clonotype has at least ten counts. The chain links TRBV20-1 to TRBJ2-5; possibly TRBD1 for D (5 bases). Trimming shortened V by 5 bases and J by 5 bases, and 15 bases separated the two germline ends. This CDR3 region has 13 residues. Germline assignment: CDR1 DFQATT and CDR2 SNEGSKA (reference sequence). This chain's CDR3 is CSAPRQGEETQYF. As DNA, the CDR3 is TGCAGTGCTCCGCGGCAGGGTGAGGAGACCCAGTACTTC.

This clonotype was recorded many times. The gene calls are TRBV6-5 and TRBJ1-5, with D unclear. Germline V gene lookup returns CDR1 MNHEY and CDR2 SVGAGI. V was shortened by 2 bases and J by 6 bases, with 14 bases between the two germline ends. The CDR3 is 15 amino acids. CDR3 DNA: TGTGCCAGCAGTTACGATCGACGGCGGCGTCAGCCCCAGCATTTT. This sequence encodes CASSYDRRRRQPQHF.

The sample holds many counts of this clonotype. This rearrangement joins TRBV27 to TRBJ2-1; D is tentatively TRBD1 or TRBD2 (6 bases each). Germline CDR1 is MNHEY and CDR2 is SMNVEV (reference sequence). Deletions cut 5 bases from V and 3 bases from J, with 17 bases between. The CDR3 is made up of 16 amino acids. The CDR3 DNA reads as TGTGCCAGCAGTGAGTTGGGGGGCTCCAACTACAATGAGCAGTTCTTC. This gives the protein CASSELGGSNYNEQFF.

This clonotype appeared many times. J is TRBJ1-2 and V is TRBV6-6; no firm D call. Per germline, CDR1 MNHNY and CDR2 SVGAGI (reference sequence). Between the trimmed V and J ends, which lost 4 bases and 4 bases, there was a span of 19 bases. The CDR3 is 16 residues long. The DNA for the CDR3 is TGTGCCAGCAGTTCCCCCGATCGTATGGGTTCCTATGGCTACACCTTC. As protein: CASSSPDRMGSYGYTF.

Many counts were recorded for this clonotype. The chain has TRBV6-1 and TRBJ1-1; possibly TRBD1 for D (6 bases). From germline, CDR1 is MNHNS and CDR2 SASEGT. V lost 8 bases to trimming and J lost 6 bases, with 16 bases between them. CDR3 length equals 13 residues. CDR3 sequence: CASGGGPLSEAFF. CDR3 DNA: TGTGCCAGCGGAGGGGGACCTCTCTCTGAAGCTTTCTTT.

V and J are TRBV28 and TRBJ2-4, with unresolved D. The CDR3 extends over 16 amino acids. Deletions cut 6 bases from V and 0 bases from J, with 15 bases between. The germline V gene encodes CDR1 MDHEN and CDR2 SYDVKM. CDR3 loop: CASSPRGTLAKNIQYF. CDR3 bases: TGTGCCAGCAGCCCACGAGGAACCCTAGCCAAAAACATTCAGTACTTC.

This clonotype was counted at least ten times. CDR3 nucleotide sequence: TGCAGTGCTAAGGGACTAGCGGGGGAATCCGGGGAGCTGTTTTTT. It encodes CSAKGLAGESGELFF. The genes are TRBV20-1 and TRBJ2-2, with 14 nucleotides matching TRBD2. In germline, CDR1 is DFQATT, CDR2 SNEGSKA (reference sequence). Unmatched junction bases numbered 4, after V lost 4 bases and J lost 6 bases. CDR3 length: 15 amino acids.

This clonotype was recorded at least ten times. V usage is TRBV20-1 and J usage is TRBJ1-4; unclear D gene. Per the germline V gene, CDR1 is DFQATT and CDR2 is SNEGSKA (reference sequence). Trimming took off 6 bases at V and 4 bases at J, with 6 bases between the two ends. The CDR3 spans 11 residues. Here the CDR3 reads CSAALNEKLFF. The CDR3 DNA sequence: TGCAGTGCCGCTCTTAATGAAAAACTGTTTTTT.

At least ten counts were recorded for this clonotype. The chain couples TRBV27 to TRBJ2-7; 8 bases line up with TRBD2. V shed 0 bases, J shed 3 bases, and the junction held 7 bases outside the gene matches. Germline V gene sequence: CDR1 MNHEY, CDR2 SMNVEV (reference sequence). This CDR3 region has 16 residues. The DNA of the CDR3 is TGTGCCAGCAGTTTATCGTCCGGGAGGGCTTTCTACGAGCAGTACTTC. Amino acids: CASSLSSGRAFYEQYF.

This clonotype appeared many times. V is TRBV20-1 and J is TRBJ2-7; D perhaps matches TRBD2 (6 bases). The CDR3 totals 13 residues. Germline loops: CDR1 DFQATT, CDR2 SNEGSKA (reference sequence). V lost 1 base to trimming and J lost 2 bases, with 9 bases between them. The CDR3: CSARVLATYEQYF. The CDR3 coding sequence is TGCAGTGCTAGAGTACTAGCCACCTACGAGCAGTACTTC.

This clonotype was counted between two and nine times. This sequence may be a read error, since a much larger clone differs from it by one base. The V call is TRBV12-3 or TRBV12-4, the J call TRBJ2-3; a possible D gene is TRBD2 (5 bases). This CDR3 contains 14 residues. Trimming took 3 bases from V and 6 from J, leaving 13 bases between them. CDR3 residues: CASSFVWEKDTQYF. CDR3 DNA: TGTGCCAGCAGTTTTGTTTGGGAGAAGGATACGCAGTATTTT.

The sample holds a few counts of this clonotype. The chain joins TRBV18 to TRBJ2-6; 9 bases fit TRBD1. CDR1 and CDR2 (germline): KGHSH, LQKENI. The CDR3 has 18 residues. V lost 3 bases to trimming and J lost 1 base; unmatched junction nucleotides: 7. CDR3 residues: CASSPTGTGSSGANVLTF. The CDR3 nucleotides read TGTGCCAGCTCACCGACCGGGACAGGGTCTTCTGGGGCCAACGTCCTGACTTTC.

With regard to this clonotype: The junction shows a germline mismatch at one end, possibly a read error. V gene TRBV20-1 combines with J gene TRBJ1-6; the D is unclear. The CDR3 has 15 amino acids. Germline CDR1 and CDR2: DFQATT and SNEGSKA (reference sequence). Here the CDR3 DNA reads TGCAGTGCTAGCGCGGCCCCGGAGGGATATTCAACCCTCAACTTT. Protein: CSASAAPEGYSTLNF.

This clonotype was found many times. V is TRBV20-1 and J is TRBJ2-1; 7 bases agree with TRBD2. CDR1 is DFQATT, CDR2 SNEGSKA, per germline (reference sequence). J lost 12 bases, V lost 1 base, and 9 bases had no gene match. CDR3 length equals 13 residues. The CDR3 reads CSARVPGLPGQFF. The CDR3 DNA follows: TGCAGTGCTAGAGTCCCGGGACTACCGGGGCAGTTCTTC.

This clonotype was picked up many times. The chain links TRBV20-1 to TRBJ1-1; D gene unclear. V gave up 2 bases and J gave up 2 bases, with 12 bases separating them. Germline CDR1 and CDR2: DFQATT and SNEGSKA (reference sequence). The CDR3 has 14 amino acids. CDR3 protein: CSARKTTANTEAFF. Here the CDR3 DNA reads TGCAGTGCTAGAAAGACAACAGCTAACACTGAAGCTTTCTTT.

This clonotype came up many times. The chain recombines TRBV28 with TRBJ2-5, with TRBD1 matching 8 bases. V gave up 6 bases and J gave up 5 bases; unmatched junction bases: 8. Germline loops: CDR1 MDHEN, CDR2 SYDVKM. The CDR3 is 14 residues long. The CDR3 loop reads CASRRQGSGETQYF. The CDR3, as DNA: TGTGCCAGCAGGAGACAGGGGTCCGGCGAGACCCAGTACTTC.

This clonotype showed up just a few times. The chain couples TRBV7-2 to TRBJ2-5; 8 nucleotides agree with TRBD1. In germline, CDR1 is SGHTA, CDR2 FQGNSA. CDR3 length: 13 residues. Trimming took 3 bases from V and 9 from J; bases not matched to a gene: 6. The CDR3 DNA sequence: TGTGCCAGCAGCTTCAGGGGGCTAGGGGCCCAGTACTTC. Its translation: CASSFRGLGAQYF.

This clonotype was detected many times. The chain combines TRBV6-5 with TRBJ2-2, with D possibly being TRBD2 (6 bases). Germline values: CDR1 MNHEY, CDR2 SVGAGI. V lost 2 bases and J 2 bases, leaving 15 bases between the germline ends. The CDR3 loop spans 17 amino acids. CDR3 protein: CASSYRHVAANTGELFF. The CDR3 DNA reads TGTGCCAGCAGTTACCGGCATGTAGCGGCTAACACCGGGGAGCTGTTTTTT.

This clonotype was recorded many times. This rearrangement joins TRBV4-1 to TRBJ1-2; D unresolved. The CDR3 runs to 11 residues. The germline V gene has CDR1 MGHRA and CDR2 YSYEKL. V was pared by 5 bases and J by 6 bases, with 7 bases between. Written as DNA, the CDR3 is TGCGCCAGCAGCTTAGGGAATGGCTACACCTTC. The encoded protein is CASSLGNGYTF.

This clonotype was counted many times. The CDR3 spells CASSRTGANDYEQYF. In nucleotides, the CDR3 is TGTGCCAGCAGCCGGACAGGGGCCAACGACTACGAGCAGTACTTC. The rearrangement joins TRBV28 to TRBJ2-7; 9 nucleotides align to TRBD1. Unmatched junction bases numbered 9, after V lost 6 bases and J lost 3 bases. The CDR3 runs 15 residues. From germline, CDR1 is MDHEN and CDR2 SYDVKM. The whole variable domain, remainder taken from reference TRBV28 and TRBJ2-7, is DVKVTQSSRYLVKRTGEKVFLECVQDMDHENMFWYRQDPGLGLRLIYFSYDVKMKEKGDIPEGYSVSREKKERFSLILESASTNQTSMYLCASSRTGANDYEQYFGPGTRLTVT.

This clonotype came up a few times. As DNA, the CDR3 is TGTGCCAGCAGTTTCCTGACAGGGGGTAACTATGGCTACACCTTC. Translating it yields CASSFLTGGNYGYTF. This chain connects TRBV12-3 or TRBV12-4 to TRBJ1-2; TRBD1 matches at 9 bases. This CDR3 has 15 residues. J lost 1 base, V lost 3 bases, and 3 bases had no gene match.

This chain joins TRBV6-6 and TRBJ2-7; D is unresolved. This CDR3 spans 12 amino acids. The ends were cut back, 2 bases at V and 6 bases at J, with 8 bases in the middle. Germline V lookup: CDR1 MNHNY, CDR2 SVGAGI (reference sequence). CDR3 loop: CASSYAPGEQYF. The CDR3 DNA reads TGTGCCAGCAGTTACGCGCCGGGCGAGCAGTACTTC.

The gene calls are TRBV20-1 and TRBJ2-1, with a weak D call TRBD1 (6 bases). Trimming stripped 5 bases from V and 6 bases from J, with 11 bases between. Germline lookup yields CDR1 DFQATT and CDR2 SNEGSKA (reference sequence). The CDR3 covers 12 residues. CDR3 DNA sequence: TGCAGTGCTTACGAAGGGGGCAATGAGCAGTTCTTC. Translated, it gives CSAYEGGNEQFF.

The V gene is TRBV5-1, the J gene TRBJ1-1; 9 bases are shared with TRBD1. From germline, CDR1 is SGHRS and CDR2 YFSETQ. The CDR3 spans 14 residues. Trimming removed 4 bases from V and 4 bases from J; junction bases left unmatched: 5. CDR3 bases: TGCGCCAGCAGCGTGGGACAGGGCCTCACTGAAGCTTTCTTT. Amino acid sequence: CASSVGQGLTEAFF.

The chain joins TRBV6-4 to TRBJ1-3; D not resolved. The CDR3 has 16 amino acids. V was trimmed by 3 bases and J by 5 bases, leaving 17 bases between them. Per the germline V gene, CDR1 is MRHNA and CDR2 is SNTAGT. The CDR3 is CASSEFRLKGRNTIYF. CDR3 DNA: TGTGCCAGCAGTGAATTCAGGCTCAAAGGGAGAAACACCATATATTTT.

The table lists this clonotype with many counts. This chain's CDR3 is CASSQDSYGYGYTF. The CDR3 region has the DNA TGTGCCAGCAGCCAAGACAGCTACGGCTATGGCTACACCTTC. V and J are TRBV3-1 and TRBJ1-2; D is ambiguous. The V end lost 0 bases, the J end lost 4 bases, and 9 bases lay between the germline ends. The CDR3 is 14 amino acids. Germline CDR1 and CDR2: LGHDT and YNNKEL (reference sequence).

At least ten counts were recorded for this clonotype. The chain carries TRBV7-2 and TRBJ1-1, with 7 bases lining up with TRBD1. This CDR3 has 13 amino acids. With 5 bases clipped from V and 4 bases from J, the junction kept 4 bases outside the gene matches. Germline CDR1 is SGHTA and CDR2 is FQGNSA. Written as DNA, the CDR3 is TGTGCCAGCAGCCCCTACAGGGGCACTGAAGCTTTCTTT. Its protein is CASSPYRGTEAFF.